This T cell receptor beta chain is drawn from a study of neurological immune-mediated disorders. Where libraries were unsorted, they were derived from 2 million PBMCs stored at -80 degrees C. 5'RACE with 10-nucleotide random UMIs produced the cDNA. TCRdb recomputed calls from the 5' RACE reads with MiXCR, one row per CDR3 protein. The data hold 48,000 or so distinct CDR3 sequences, with around a tenth observed a single time. Germline loops: CDR1 SNHLY, CDR2 FYNNEI. V lost 4 bases, J lost 4 bases, and 8 bases lay in between. The CDR3 length is 13 residues. The study's findings and limits: None of the CDR3 amino acid sequences of expanded clones were shared across subjects, and this suggested private repertoires in all groups. The greatest TCR clonal expansion appeared in HTLV-1-associated myelopathy and the smallest, falling below healthy controls, in multiple sclerosis.

This clonotype was seen repeatedly, ten times or more. What it binds is not known. The receptor was isolated from a woman in her thirties or forties with HTLV-1-associated myelopathy (HAM/TSP). The chain joins TRBV2 to TRBJ1-5, with D unclear. What was sequenced was PBMCs. CDR3 sequence (DNA): TGTGCCAGCAGTGTGTGGACGAATCAGCCCCAGCATTTT. Its protein product is CASSVWTNQPQHF.